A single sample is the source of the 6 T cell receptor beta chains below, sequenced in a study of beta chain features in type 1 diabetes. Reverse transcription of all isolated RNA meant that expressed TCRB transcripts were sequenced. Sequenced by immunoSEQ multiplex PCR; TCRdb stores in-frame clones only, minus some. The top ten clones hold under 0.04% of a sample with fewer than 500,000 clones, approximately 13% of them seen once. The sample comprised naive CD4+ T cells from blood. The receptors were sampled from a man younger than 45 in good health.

The DNA for the CDR3 is TGTGCCAGCAGCCCACGACTAGCGGGCCGCACAGATACGCAGTATTTT. It encodes CASSPRLAGRTDTQYF. The rearrangement joins TRBV9 to TRBJ2-3, with 10 bases identical to TRBD2. Germline V CDR1 and CDR2: SGDLS, YYNGEE. Trimming removed 4 bases from V and 1 base from J; junction bases left unmatched: 6. The CDR3 contains 16 residues.

The CDR3 region has the DNA TGCGCCAGCGGCCTGGATAGCGGGCCCGATACGCAGTATTTT. Translation gives CASGLDSGPDTQYF. The V gene is TRBV5-1, the J gene TRBJ2-3; 7 bases fit TRBD2. The ends lost 7 bases at V and 6 bases at J; junction bases unmatched: 11. Germline CDR1 is SGHRS and CDR2 is YFSETQ. This CDR3 spans 14 amino acids.

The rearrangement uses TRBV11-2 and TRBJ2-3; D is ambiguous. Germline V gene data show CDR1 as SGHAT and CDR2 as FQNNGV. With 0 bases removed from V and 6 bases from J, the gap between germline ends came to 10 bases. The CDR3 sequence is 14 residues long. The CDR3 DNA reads TGTGCCAGCAGCTTAGATCAGCTGTCCGATACGCAGTATTTT. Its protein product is CASSLDQLSDTQYF.

The CDR3 DNA reads TGCGCCAGCAGCCAAGATGCGGGGGTCTATGGCTACACCTTC. It codes for CASSQDAGVYGYTF. J is TRBJ1-2 and V is TRBV4-3; D might be TRBD1 (5 bases). There are 14 residues in the CDR3. Germline CDR1 LGHNA, CDR2 YSLEER. The V gene lost 0 bases and the J gene lost 4 bases, with 9 bases spanning the gap.

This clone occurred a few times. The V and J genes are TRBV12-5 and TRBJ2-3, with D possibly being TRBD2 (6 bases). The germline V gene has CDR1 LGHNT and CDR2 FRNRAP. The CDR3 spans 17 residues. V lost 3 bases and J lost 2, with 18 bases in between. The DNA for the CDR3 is TGTGCTAGTGGTTTTGATCTAGATGGAGGGATCACAGATACGCAGTATTTT. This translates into CASGFDLDGGITDTQYF.

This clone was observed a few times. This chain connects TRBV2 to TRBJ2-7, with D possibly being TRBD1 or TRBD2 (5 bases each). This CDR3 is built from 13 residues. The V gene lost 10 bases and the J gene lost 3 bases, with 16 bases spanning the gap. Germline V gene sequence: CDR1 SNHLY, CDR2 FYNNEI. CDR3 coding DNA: TGTGCCACAAGGCGGTGGGGGATCTACGAGCAGTACGTC. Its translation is CATRRWGIYEQYV.